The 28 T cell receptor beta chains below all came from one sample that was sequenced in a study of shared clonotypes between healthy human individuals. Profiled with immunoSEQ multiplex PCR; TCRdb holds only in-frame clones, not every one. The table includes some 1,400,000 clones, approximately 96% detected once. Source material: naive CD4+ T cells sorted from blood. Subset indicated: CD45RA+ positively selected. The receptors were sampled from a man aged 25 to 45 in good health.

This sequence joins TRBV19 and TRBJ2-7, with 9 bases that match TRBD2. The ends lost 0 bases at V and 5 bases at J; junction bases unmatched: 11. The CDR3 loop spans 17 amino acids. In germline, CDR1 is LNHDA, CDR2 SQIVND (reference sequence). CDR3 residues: CASSIEGGRAYYNEQYF. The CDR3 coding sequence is TGTGCCAGTAGTATAGAGGGCGGGAGGGCCTACTACAACGAGCAGTACTTC.

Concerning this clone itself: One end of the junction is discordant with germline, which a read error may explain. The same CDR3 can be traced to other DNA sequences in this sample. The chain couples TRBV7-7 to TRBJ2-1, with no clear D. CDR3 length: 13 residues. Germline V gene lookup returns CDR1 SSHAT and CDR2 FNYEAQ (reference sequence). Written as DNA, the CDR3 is TGTGCTAGCAGCACCGGCTCTCACAATGAGCAGTTCTTC. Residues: CASSTGSHNEQFF.

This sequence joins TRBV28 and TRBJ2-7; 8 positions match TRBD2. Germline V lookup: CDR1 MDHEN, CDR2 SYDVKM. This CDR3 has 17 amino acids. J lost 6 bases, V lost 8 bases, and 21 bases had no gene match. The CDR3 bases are TGTGCCAGCGACAAACGGGAGGGTAGGGTAGTGGTTGGCGAGCAGTACTTC. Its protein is CASDKREGRVVVGEQYF.

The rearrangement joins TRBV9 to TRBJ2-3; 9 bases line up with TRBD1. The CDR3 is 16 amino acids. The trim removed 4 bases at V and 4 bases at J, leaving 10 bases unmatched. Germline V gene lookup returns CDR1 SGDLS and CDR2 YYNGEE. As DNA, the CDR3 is TGTGCCAGCAGCCTAAGCGGACAGGGGCTAGCAGATACGCAGTATTTT. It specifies CASSLSGQGLADTQYF.

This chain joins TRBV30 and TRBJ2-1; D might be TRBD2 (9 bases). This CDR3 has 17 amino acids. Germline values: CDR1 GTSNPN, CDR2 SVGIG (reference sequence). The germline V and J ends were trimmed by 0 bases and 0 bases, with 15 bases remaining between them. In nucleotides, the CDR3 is TGTGCCTGGAGTGTAACAGGGGGACTAGCCTCCTACAATGAGCAGTTCTTC. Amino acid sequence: CAWSVTGGLASYNEQFF.

Here the CDR3 reads CASSPRRDRSYEQYF. The CDR3 nucleotides read TGTGCCAGCAGCCCACGACGGGACAGATCCTACGAGCAGTACTTC. The chain carries TRBV7-2 and TRBJ2-7; 7 bases agree with TRBD1. With 5 bases clipped from V and 1 base from J, the junction kept 8 bases outside the gene matches. The germline CDR1 and CDR2 sequences are SGHTA and FQGNSA. The CDR3 has 15 amino acids.

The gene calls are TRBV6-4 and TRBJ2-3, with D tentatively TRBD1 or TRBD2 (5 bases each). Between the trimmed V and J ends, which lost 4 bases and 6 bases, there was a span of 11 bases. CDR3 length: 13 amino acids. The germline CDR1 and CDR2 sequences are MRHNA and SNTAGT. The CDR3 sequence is CASSAGWGDTQYF. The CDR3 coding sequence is TGTGCCAGCAGTGCCGGTTGGGGGGATACGCAGTATTTT.

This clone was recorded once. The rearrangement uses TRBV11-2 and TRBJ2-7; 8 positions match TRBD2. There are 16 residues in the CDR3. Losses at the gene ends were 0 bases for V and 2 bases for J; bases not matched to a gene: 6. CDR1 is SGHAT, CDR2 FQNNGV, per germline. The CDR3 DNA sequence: TGTGCCAGCAGCTTAGATGCAGCGGGAGTAGCCTACGAGCAGTACTTC. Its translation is CASSLDAAGVAYEQYF.

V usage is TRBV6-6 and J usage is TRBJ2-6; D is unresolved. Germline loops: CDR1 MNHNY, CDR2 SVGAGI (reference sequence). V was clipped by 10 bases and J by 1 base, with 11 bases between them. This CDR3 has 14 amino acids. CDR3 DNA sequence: TGTGCCATCGTGGGAAGTTCTGGGGCCAACGTCCTGACTTTC. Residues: CAIVGSSGANVLTF.

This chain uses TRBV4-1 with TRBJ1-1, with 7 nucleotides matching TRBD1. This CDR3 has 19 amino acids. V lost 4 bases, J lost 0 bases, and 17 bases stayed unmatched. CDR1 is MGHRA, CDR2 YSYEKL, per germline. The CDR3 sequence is CASSLKSLQGSVMNTEAFF. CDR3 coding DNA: TGCGCCAGCAGCCTCAAGTCTCTACAGGGGAGTGTGATGAACACTGAAGCTTTCTTT.

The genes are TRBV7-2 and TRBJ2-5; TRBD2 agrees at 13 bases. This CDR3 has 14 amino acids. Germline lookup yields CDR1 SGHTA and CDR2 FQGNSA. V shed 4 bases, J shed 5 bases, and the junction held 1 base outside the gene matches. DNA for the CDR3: TGTGCCAGCAGCTCGGGACTAGCGGGGGAGACCCAGTACTTC. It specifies CASSSGLAGETQYF.

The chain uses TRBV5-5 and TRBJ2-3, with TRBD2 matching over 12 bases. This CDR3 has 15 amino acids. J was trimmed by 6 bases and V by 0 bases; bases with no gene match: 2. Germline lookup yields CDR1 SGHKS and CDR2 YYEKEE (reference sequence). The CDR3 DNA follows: TGTGCCAGCAGCTTGGTCCTAGCGGGAGGGGATACGCAGTATTTT. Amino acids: CASSLVLAGGDTQYF.

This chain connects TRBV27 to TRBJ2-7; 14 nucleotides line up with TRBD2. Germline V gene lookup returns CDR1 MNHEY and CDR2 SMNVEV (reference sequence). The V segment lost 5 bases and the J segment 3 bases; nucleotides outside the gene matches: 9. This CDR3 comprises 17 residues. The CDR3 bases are TGTGCCAGCAGTATTGCTCCGGGACTAGCGGGAGTCTACGAGCAGTACTTC. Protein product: CASSIAPGLAGVYEQYF.

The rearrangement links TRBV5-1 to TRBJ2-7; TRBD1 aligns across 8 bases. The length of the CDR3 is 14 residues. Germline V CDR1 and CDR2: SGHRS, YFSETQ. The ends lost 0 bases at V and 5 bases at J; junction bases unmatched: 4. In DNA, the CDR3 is TGCGCCAGCAGCTTGGCAGGGGGCTATCACGAGCAGTACTTC. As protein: CASSLAGGYHEQYF.

CDR3 loop: CASRPGTSGWDTQYF. Written as DNA, the CDR3 is TGTGCCAGCAGGCCCGGGACTAGCGGGTGGGATACGCAGTATTTT. The chain combines TRBV6-5 with TRBJ2-3; TRBD2 aligns across 12 bases. After removal of 6 bases from V and 6 bases from J, the junction contained 7 bases not matched to a gene. Germline values: CDR1 MNHEY, CDR2 SVGAGI. The CDR3 is 15 amino acids.

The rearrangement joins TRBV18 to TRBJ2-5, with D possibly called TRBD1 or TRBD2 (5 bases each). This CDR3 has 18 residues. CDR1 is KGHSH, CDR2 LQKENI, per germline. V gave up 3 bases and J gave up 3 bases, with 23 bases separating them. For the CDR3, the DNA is TGTGCCAGCTCACCCCTGGGTGGGGGAGTAAGAATCAAAGAGACCCAGTACTTC. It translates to CASSPLGGGVRIKETQYF.

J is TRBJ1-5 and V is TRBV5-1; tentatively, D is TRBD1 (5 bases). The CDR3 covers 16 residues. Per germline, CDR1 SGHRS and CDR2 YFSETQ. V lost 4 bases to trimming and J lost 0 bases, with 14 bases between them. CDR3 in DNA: TGCGCCAGCAGCGCCGGGACGGTGGATAGCAATCAGCCCCAGCATTTT. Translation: CASSAGTVDSNQPQHF.

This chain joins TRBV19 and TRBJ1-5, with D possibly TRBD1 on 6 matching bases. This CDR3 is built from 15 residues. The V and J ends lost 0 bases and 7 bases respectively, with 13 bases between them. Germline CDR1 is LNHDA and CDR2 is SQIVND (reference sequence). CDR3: CASSIDWGARQPQHF. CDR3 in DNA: TGTGCCAGTAGTATAGACTGGGGGGCACGGCAGCCCCAGCATTTT.

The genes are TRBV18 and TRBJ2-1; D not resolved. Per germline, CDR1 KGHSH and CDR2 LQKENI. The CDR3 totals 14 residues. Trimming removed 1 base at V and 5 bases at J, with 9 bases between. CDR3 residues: CASSPLPTNNEQFF. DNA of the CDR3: TGTGCCAGCTCACCACTCCCCACAAACAATGAGCAGTTCTTC.

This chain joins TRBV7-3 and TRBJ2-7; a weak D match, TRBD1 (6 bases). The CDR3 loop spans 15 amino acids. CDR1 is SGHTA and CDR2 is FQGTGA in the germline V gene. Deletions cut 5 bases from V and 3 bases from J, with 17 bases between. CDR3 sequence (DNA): TGTGCCAGCAGCCCCCAGGGGTTTATTAGCTACGAGCAGTACTTC. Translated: CASSPQGFISYEQYF.

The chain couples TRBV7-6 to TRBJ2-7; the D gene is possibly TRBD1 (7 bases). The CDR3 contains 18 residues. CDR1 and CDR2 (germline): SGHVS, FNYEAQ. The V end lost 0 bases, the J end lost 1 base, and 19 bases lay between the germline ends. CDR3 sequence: CASSLAGQGGSLSYEQYF. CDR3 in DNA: TGTGCCAGCAGCTTAGCGGGGCAGGGGGGTAGCCTATCCTACGAGCAGTACTTC.

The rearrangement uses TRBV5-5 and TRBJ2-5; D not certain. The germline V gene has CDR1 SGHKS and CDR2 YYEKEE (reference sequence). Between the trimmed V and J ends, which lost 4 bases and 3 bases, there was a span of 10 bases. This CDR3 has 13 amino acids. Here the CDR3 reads CASSPVAEETQYF. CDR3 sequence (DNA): TGTGCCAGCAGCCCGGTGGCAGAAGAGACCCAGTACTTC.

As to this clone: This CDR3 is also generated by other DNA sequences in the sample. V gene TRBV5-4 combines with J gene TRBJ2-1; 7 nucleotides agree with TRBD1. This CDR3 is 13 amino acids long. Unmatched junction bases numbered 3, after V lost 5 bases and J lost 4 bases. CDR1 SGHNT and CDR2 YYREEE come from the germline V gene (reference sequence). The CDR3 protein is CASSLTGYNEQFF. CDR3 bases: TGTGCCAGCAGTCTGACAGGGTACAATGAGCAGTTCTTC.

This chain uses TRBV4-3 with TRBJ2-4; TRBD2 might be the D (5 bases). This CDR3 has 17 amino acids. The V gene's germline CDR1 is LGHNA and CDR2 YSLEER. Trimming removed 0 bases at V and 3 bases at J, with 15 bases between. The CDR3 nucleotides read TGCGCCAGCAGCCAAGAACTTCCCTCCGCGGGCAAAAACATTCAGTACTTC. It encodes CASSQELPSAGKNIQYF.

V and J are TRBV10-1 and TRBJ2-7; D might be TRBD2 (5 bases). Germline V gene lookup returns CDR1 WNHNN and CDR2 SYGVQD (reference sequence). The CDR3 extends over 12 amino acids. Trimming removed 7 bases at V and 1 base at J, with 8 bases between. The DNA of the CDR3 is TGCGCCAGCACGGGGATTTCCTACGAGCAGTACTTC. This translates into CASTGISYEQYF.

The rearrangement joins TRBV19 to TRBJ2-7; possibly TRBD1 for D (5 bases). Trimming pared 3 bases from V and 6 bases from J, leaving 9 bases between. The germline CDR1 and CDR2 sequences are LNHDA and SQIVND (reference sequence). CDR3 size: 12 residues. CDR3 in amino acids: CASSISGREQYF. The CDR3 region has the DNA TGTGCCAGTAGTATTTCAGGGCGCGAGCAGTACTTC.

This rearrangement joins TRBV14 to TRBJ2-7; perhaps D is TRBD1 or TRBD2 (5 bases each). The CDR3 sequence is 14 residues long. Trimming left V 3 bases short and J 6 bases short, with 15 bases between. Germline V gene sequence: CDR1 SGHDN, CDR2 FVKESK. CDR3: CASSHPGRLSEQYF. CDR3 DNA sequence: TGTGCCAGCAGCCATCCGGGGCGCCTCAGCGAGCAGTACTTC.

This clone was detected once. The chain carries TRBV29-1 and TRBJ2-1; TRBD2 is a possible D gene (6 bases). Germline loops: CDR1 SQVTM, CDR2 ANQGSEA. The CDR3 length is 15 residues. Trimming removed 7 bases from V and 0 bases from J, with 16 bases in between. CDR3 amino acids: CSGAGGDHSYNEQFF. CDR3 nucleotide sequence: TGCAGCGGTGCAGGAGGGGACCACTCCTACAATGAGCAGTTCTTC.